This passage covers 31 T cell receptor beta chains from one sample sequenced in a study of neurological immune-mediated disorders. TCRdb itself ran the 5' RACE reads through MiXCR, one entry per CDR3 protein. The sample contains approximately 65,000 distinct CDR3 sequences, 5.2% of which appear only once. Input material: PBMCs. The receptors here all came from a human donor with multiple sclerosis. The donor label of this sample is uncertain.

This clonotype was seen ten or more times. The V and J genes are TRBV7-9 and TRBJ2-1; perhaps TRBD1 as D (5 bases). V shed 1 base and J shed 8 bases, with 12 bases lying between them. This CDR3 spans 14 amino acids. Germline V CDR1 and CDR2: SEHNR, FQNEAQ (reference sequence). The CDR3 nucleotides read TGTGCCAGCAGCTTAGAGTCTGGACACGATGAGCAGTTCTTC. The encoded protein is CASSLESGHDEQFF.

This clonotype was detected ten times or more. The gene calls are TRBV5-1 and TRBJ1-1, with TRBD1 identical over 10 bases. Germline V gene data show CDR1 as SGHRS and CDR2 as YFSETQ. Trimming removed 4 bases from V and 1 base from J; junction bases left unmatched: 13. CDR3 length: 18 residues. DNA for the CDR3: TGCGCCAGCAGCCCTAGAAAGGGGACAGGGGCCACGAACACTGAAGCTTTCTTT. Translation gives CASSPRKGTGATNTEAFF.

The sample holds many counts of this clonotype. V gene TRBV15 combines with J gene TRBJ1-1; D remains ambiguous. The CDR3 is 15 amino acids. CDR1 is LNHNV, CDR2 YYDKDF, per germline (reference sequence). The V gene lost 0 bases and the J gene lost 4 bases, with 12 bases spanning the gap. This CDR3 is CATSRDGRAGTEAFF. The CDR3 DNA is TGTGCCACCAGCAGAGATGGGAGGGCAGGCACTGAAGCTTTCTTT.

The table lists this clonotype with many counts. The rearrangement links TRBV20-1 to TRBJ2-3; D is possibly TRBD1 (5 bases). CDR3 length: 15 residues. From germline, CDR1 is DFQATT and CDR2 SNEGSKA (reference sequence). Trimming shortened V by 5 bases and J by 1 base, and 16 bases separated the two germline ends. CDR3 in amino acids: CSAYLRVEGTDTQYF. CDR3 in DNA: TGCAGTGCTTACCTCAGGGTGGAAGGCACAGATACGCAGTATTTT.

This sequence joins TRBV11-2 and TRBJ2-6; D remains ambiguous. V was trimmed by 8 bases and J by 2 bases, leaving 10 bases between them. The CDR3 contains 14 residues. The germline CDR1 and CDR2 sequences are SGHAT and FQNNGV. The CDR3, as DNA: TGTGCCAGCCATCTTGGGGCTGGGGCCAACGTCCTGACTTTC. Translating gives CASHLGAGANVLTF.

This clonotype has ten or more counts. V and J are TRBV10-3 and TRBJ1-1; D gene uncertain. Germline CDR1 ENHRY, CDR2 SYGVKD. The CDR3 has 12 residues. V was clipped by 4 bases and J by 0 bases, with 3 bases between them. CDR3 nucleotides: TGTGCCATCAGTGGAATGAACACTGAAGCTTTCTTT. Translation: CAISGMNTEAFF.

This clonotype was recorded many times. CDR3 loop: CASSLGGGQGNEQFF. The CDR3 DNA follows: TGTGCCAGCAGCTTAGGAGGAGGGCAGGGGAATGAGCAGTTCTTC. This chain uses TRBV7-9 with TRBJ2-1, with D perhaps being TRBD1 or TRBD2 (6 bases each). The CDR3 sequence is 15 residues long. CDR1 and CDR2 from the germline V gene are SEHNR and FQNEAQ (reference sequence). V dropped 1 base and J dropped 7 bases, with 14 bases sitting between them.

The sample holds many counts of this clonotype. The V call is TRBV4-2, the J call TRBJ1-5; the D is unclear. CDR1 LGHNA and CDR2 YNFKEQ come from the germline V gene. This CDR3 is built from 17 residues. Trimming cost V 0 bases and J 0 bases, with 12 bases left between them. CDR3 sequence reads: CASSQDFAAHSNQPQHF. The CDR3 region has the DNA TGTGCCAGCAGCCAAGATTTTGCCGCTCATAGCAATCAGCCCCAGCATTTT.

This clonotype was seen many times. The J gene is TRBJ1-2, the V gene TRBV4-1; no definite D call. In germline, CDR1 is MGHRA, CDR2 YSYEKL. V was pared by 6 bases and J by 8 bases, with 22 bases between. The CDR3 contains 15 residues. The CDR3 is CASRQEGGLGVGYTF. The CDR3 DNA follows: TGCGCCAGCAGGCAGGAGGGAGGGCTCGGGGTAGGCTACACCTTC.

This clonotype was counted ten times or more. The chain recombines TRBV5-1 with TRBJ1-1; no reliable D call. From germline, CDR1 is SGHRS and CDR2 YFSETQ. V was clipped by 1 base and J by 0 bases, with 7 bases between them. CDR3 length equals 14 residues. CDR3: CASSLSPLNTEAFF. The CDR3 DNA reads as TGCGCCAGCAGCTTGTCGCCCTTGAACACTGAAGCTTTCTTT.

This clonotype showed up many times. This chain connects TRBV29-1 to TRBJ2-5; 9 bases match TRBD1. With 3 bases clipped from V and 4 bases from J, the junction kept 0 bases outside the gene matches. CDR3 length: 12 residues. The germline V gene has CDR1 SQVTM and CDR2 ANQGSEA. CDR3 region: CSVEGQGETQYF. CDR3 in DNA: TGCAGCGTTGAGGGACAGGGAGAGACCCAGTACTTC.

This clonotype showed up many times. The chain links TRBV5-6 to TRBJ2-5; 7 nucleotides match TRBD1. Germline values: CDR1 SGHDT, CDR2 YYEEEE. J was trimmed by 5 bases and V by 2 bases; bases with no gene match: 3. The CDR3 consists of 13 residues. CDR3 sequence: CASSLGGRETQYF. DNA of the CDR3: TGTGCCAGCAGCTTAGGGGGCCGGGAGACCCAGTACTTC. Combining the CDR3 with reference TRBV5-6 and TRBJ2-5 gives the whole variable domain DAGVTQSPTHLIKTRGQQVTLRCSPKSGHDTVSWYQQALGQGPQFIFQYYEEEERQRGNFPDRFSGHQFPNYSSELNVNALLLGDSALYLCASSLGGRETQYFGPGTRLLVL.

This clonotype was seen repeatedly, ten times or more. The chain carries TRBV5-1 and TRBJ2-1, with D hard to call. Trimming pared 1 base from V and 0 bases from J, leaving 11 bases between. Germline CDR1 reads SGHRS; CDR2 reads YFSETQ. The CDR3 has 16 residues. Written as DNA, the CDR3 is TGCGCCAGCAGCTTGCTGGGGATTAGCTCCTACAATGAGCAGTTCTTC. Translated, it gives CASSLLGISSYNEQFF.

This clonotype was counted ten times or more. The V gene is TRBV3-1, the J gene TRBJ1-4; 8 nucleotides align to TRBD1. Germline loops: CDR1 LGHDT, CDR2 YNNKEL (reference sequence). The CDR3 consists of 16 residues. V was clipped by 6 bases and J by 3 bases; unmatched bases: 9. The CDR3, as DNA: TGTGCCAGCAGATTCGCCGACAGGGGTGCTAATGAAAAACTGTTTTTT. Its translation is CASRFADRGANEKLFF.

In this sample, this clonotype turned up many times. The V and J genes are TRBV20-1 and TRBJ2-7; D unclear. Germline V lookup: CDR1 DFQATT, CDR2 SNEGSKA (reference sequence). This CDR3 region has 13 residues. Trimming removed 5 bases from V and 2 bases from J, with 13 bases in between. CDR3 in amino acids: CSAQVARTYEQYF. The CDR3 bases are TGCAGTGCTCAGGTCGCCAGAACCTACGAGCAGTACTTC.

This clonotype was observed at least ten times. As DNA, the CDR3 is TGCGCCAGCAGCCCCGGGAGCCCTAGCACAGATACGCAGTATTTT. Translated, it gives CASSPGSPSTDTQYF. The rearrangement links TRBV5-1 to TRBJ2-3; the D gene is possibly TRBD2 (6 bases). Trimming cost V 4 bases and J 0 bases, with 12 bases left between them. Germline assignment: CDR1 SGHRS and CDR2 YFSETQ. The CDR3 is 15 amino acids.

This clonotype was recorded at least ten times. One end of the junction varies from germline; a read error may be responsible. This chain connects TRBV5-1 to TRBJ2-7, with 11 bases matching TRBD1. CDR3 size: 15 residues. Germline lookup yields CDR1 SGHRS and CDR2 YFSETQ. The CDR3: CASNLGTGGLGEQYF. CDR3 nucleotide sequence: TGCGCCAGCAACTTGGGGACAGGGGGTCTCGGCGAGCAGTACTTC.

This clonotype was detected ten times or more. J is TRBJ2-2 and V is TRBV20-1; D unresolved. Looked up from germline, CDR1 is DFQATT and CDR2 is SNEGSKA (reference sequence). The V and J ends lost 4 bases and 7 bases respectively, with 13 bases between them. CDR3 size: 13 residues. The CDR3 region has the DNA TGCAGTGCTAAGACTGTAGGGTACGGGGAGCTGTTTTTT. Its protein is CSAKTVGYGELFF.

This clonotype was seen repeatedly, ten times or more. This chain connects TRBV5-6 to TRBJ1-6; 7 bases are shared with TRBD1. This CDR3 spans 16 amino acids. Looked up from germline, CDR1 is SGHDT and CDR2 is YYEEEE. Unmatched junction bases numbered 5, after V lost 4 bases and J lost 1 base. CDR3 coding DNA: TGTGCCAGCAGCCTGAACAGGGGATCCTATAATTCACCCCTCCACTTT. Amino acid sequence: CASSLNRGSYNSPLHF. The full variable domain, completed using reference TRBV5-6 and TRBJ1-6, is DAGVTQSPTHLIKTRGQQVTLRCSPKSGHDTVSWYQQALGQGPQFIFQYYEEEERQRGNFPDRFSGHQFPNYSSELNVNALLLGDSALYLCASSLNRGSYNSPLHFGNGTRLTVT.

Many counts were recorded for this clonotype. The chain links TRBV24-1 to TRBJ1-2, with TRBD1 identical over 8 bases. V shed 4 bases, J shed 6 bases, and the junction held 6 bases outside the gene matches. CDR1 is KGHDR, CDR2 SFDVKD, per germline. This CDR3 contains 14 residues. This CDR3 is CATSEGAGGNGYTF. Here the CDR3 DNA reads TGTGCCACCAGTGAAGGGGCAGGGGGCAATGGCTACACCTTC.

The chain uses TRBV20-1 and TRBJ2-1; perhaps TRBD2 as D (6 bases). The CDR3 has 12 amino acids. The germline gives CDR1 DFQATT, CDR2 SNEGSKA (reference sequence). Written as DNA, the CDR3 is TGCGCTGGGACTGGCTCCTACAATGAGCAGTTCTTC. Translation gives CAGTGSYNEQFF.

The rearrangement joins TRBV5-1 to TRBJ1-1; the D gene is possibly TRBD1 (5 bases). The V end lost 3 bases, the J end lost 9 bases, and 15 bases lay between the germline ends. The CDR3 totals 13 residues. CDR1 and CDR2 from the germline V gene are SGHRS and YFSETQ. CDR3: CASSSESGGKAFF. Written as DNA, the CDR3 is TGCGCCAGCAGCTCCGAATCGGGGGGAAAAGCTTTCTTT. The full variable domain, its missing parts supplied by reference TRBV5-1 and TRBJ1-1, is KAGVTQTPRYLIKTRGQQVTLSCSPISGHRSVSWYQQTPGQGLQFLFEYFSETQRNKGNFPGRFSGRQFSNSRSEMNVSTLELGDSALYLCASSSESGGKAFFGQGTRLTVV.

In its sample, this clonotype was seen many times. The chain is built from TRBV20-1 and TRBJ1-1, with 7 bases matching TRBD1. Germline V gives CDR1 DFQATT, CDR2 SNEGSKA (reference sequence). V gave up 6 bases and J gave up 3 bases; unmatched junction bases: 7. CDR3 length equals 13 residues. This CDR3 reads CSALQGVDTEAFF. In nucleotides, the CDR3 is TGCAGTGCCCTTCAGGGGGTTGACACTGAAGCTTTCTTT.

There are many counts of this clonotype. The chain recombines TRBV7-3 with TRBJ1-2, with 9 bases fitting TRBD1. Germline V gives CDR1 SGHTA, CDR2 FQGTGA. The junction had 2 bases not matched to a gene; V was cut back by 5 bases and J by 4 bases. The CDR3 sequence is 13 residues long. The CDR3 nucleotides read TGTGCCAGCAGCATGACAGGGGGCTATGGCTACACCTTC. As protein: CASSMTGGYGYTF.

This clonotype has ten or more counts. J is TRBJ1-5 and V is TRBV7-2; D is ambiguous. V was shortened by 2 bases and J by 7 bases, with 6 bases between the two germline ends. The V gene's germline CDR1 is SGHTA and CDR2 FQGNSA. The CDR3 spans 12 residues. CDR3 sequence (DNA): TGTGCCAGCAGCTTAAATTGGCAGCCCCAGCATTTT. Translated: CASSLNWQPQHF.

This clonotype was observed a handful of times. The rearrangement joins TRBV7-9 to TRBJ1-1; D unresolved. V lost 1 base, J lost 0 bases, and 18 bases lay in between. CDR1 and CDR2 from the germline V gene are SEHNR and FQNEAQ (reference sequence). This CDR3 comprises 18 residues. The CDR3 bases are TGTGCCAGCAGCTTAGGGTCCCCTATTTCGTTCATGAACACTGAAGCTTTCTTT. This codes for CASSLGSPISFMNTEAFF.

This clonotype was recorded many times. V and J are TRBV7-2 and TRBJ1-2; tentatively, D is TRBD1 (6 bases). The V end was cut by 5 bases, the J end by 4 bases, with 17 bases between. Germline-derived CDR1 and CDR2 are SGHTA and FQGNSA. The CDR3 sequence is 15 residues long. The CDR3 DNA is TGTGCCAGCAGCCCACAGGGTGGGGACCTCTATGGCTACACCTTC. Its translation is CASSPQGGDLYGYTF.

This clonotype was seen at least ten times. The chain uses TRBV18 and TRBJ1-1; D gene uncertain. CDR1 and CDR2 (germline): KGHSH, LQKENI. Trimming shortened V by 3 bases and J by 2 bases, and 13 bases separated the two germline ends. There are 15 residues in the CDR3. The CDR3 loop is CASSPARGSNTEAFF. CDR3 nucleotide sequence: TGTGCCAGCTCACCCGCCAGAGGCAGCAACACTGAAGCTTTCTTT. The variable domain in full, with the rest retrieved from reference TRBV18 and TRBJ1-1, is NAGVMQNPRHLVRRRGQEARLRCSPMKGHSHVYWYRQLPEEGLKFMVYLQKENIIDESGMPKERFSAEFPKEGPSILRIQQVVRGDSAAYFCASSPARGSNTEAFFGQGTRLTVV.

The sample holds many counts of this clonotype. The chain links TRBV15 to TRBJ1-2; TRBD1 matches 8 bases. The CDR3 totals 14 residues. With 5 bases clipped from V and 5 bases from J, the junction kept 7 bases outside the gene matches. Germline values: CDR1 LNHNV, CDR2 YYDKDF (reference sequence). CDR3 in DNA: TGTGCCACCAGCTCCAAACAGGGGGTATATGGCTACACCTTC. Its protein product is CATSSKQGVYGYTF.

This clonotype came up many times. V usage is TRBV20-1 and J usage is TRBJ2-7; D gene unclear. The germline gives CDR1 DFQATT, CDR2 SNEGSKA (reference sequence). V was shortened by 6 bases and J by 1 base, with 13 bases between the two germline ends. The CDR3 contains 13 residues. DNA for the CDR3: TGCAGTGCGAGTACGAGACCGTCCTACGAGCAGTACTTC. It specifies CSASTRPSYEQYF.

This clonotype was picked up many times. This chain uses TRBV20-1 with TRBJ1-2; D not certain. V was shortened by 6 bases and J by 2 bases, with 13 bases between the two germline ends. Germline V lookup: CDR1 DFQATT, CDR2 SNEGSKA (reference sequence). The CDR3 is 13 residues long. The CDR3 protein is CSAPFQGNYGYTF. Written as DNA, the CDR3 is TGCAGTGCCCCCTTCCAAGGGAACTATGGCTACACCTTC.